This T cell receptor (beta chain) was documented in a study of CD8 T cells in ankylosing spondylitis. The CDR3 has 15 amino acids. CDR1 is ENHRY, CDR2 SYGVKD, per germline. J gave up 4 bases and V 2 bases, and 4 bases lay outside the gene matches. TCRdb used MiXCR to reprocess the 5' RACE reads, holding one entry per CDR3 protein. Of over 100,000 distinct CDR3 sequences in the sample, approximately 10% were seen once. Study results and caveats: Seemingly characteristic of ankylosing spondylitis blood was a TCR beta motif consisting of about 8 highly homologous variants.

Comment on this clonotype: Its antigen is undetermined.

Sequencing was carried out using blood, either unsorted or a sorted T cell fraction (not recorded which). The clonotype was recovered from a female donor with ankylosing spondylitis or in good health (not recorded which). This rearrangement joins TRBV10-3 to TRBJ2-2, with TRBD1 identical over 7 bases. The CDR3 reads CAISERDSLTGELFF. The CDR3 nucleotides read TGTGCCATCAGTGAGCGGGACAGTCTCACCGGGGAGCTGTTTTTT.